This TCR beta chain was obtained from a study of blood T cell repertoires in COVID-19. Background on the study: Both acute and convalescent COVID-19 samples were obtained from the United States, Italy and Spain. Sample material is recorded as cDNA or gDNA derived from T cells, B-cell-depleted T cells, or PBMCs.

Study processing details: For nucleated cells, counts were estimated from reference gene primer amplification. Produced via immunoSEQ multiplex PCR; TCRdb's table is partial and in-frame only. The DNA gave D and trimming, while V, J and clone size come from that table. The sample shows 150,000 or so clones, roughly four fifths of them seen only once. The J segment lost 9 bases and the V segment lost 6 bases, leaving 14 bases of the junction unmatched. CDR1 and CDR2 from the germline V gene are MNHEY and SMNVEV (reference sequence). The length of the CDR3 is 17 residues. The sequence was collected from a woman aged 55-70 years with acute or convalescent COVID-19. The chain joins TRBV27 to TRBJ1-6, with 10 bases lining up with TRBD1. The sequencing input was peripheral blood. The CDR3 loop is CASRPGQGLRGASPLHF. CDR3 nucleotide sequence: TGTGCCAGCAGACCGGGACAGGGGCTTCGAGGCGCTTCACCCCTCCACTTT.